Described below is a single TCR beta chain sequence and its context. Trimming left V 4 bases short and J 4 bases short, with 9 bases between. The CDR3 has 13 amino acids. CDR1 is MGHRA and CDR2 is YSYEKL in the germline V gene. The assay was immunoSEQ multiplex PCR, and TCRdb's table has in-frame clones only and misses some. In the table there are 140,000 to 150,000 clones, about four fifths of which are singletons. This sample is drawn from a study of blood T cell repertoires in COVID-19. The wider study: COVID-19 samples, acute and convalescent, were from the United States, Italy and Spain.

Seattle-derived patients entered the study during active infection and were followed longitudinally. The TCR comes from a young man with COVID-19, enrolled during active disease. The sequenced sample consisted of peripheral blood. The J gene is TRBJ2-3, the V gene TRBV4-1; D call uncertain. This chain's CDR3 is CASSRNMADTQYF. The CDR3 DNA sequence: TGCGCCAGCAGCCGCAACATGGCAGATACGCAGTATTTT.